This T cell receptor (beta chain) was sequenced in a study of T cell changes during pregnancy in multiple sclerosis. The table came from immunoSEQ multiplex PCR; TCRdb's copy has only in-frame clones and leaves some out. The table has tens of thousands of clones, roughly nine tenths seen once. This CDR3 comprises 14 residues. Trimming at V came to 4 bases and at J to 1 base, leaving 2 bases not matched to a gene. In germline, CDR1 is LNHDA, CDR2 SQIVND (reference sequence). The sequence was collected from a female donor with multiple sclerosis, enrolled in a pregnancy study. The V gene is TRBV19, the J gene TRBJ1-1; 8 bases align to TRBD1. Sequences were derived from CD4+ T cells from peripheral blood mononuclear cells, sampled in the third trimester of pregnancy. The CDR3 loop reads CASSTGGANTEAFF. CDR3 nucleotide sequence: TGTGCCAGTAGTACAGGGGGCGCGAACACTGAAGCTTTCTTT.